These 2 T cell receptor beta chains were all obtained from the same sample, sequenced in a study of T-cell reconstitution after alpha-beta-depleted transplantation in children. TCRbeta library preparation incorporated unique molecular identifiers. A single record per CDR3 protein comes from TCRdb applying MiXCR to the PCR reads. This sample yields roughly 500,000 distinct CDR3 sequences, of which 32% are seen a single time; roughly 2.5% belongs to the top ten. The sequencing used PBMCs from the stem cell graft donor, collected from the stem cell graft. Receptor source: a human donor who donated a stem cell graft to a child with aplastic anemia.

The rearrangement joins TRBV20-1 to TRBJ1-2, with TRBD1 matching over 7 bases. The CDR3 is made up of 14 amino acids. Germline CDR1 is DFQATT and CDR2 is SNEGSKA (reference sequence). V lost 4 bases, J lost 4 bases, and 9 bases stayed unmatched. CDR3 region: CSATHDREGYGYTF. CDR3 DNA: TGCAGTGCTACCCATGACAGGGAGGGCTATGGCTACACCTTC.

This clonotype was seen only a few times. V gene TRBV12-3 or TRBV12-4 combines with J gene TRBJ1-2, with TRBD1 matching 11 bases. The CDR3 sequence is 16 residues long. Losses at the gene ends were 2 bases for V and 8 bases for J; bases not matched to a gene: 10. CDR3 DNA: TGTGCCAGCAGTTTATCGGGGACAGGGGGGTTGTCCGGCTACACCTTC. Translation gives CASSLSGTGGLSGYTF.